Presented here are 5 T cell receptor beta chains from one specimen sequenced in a study of breast tumors, draining lymph nodes, adjacent tissues. Each CDR3 protein is one row after TCRdb ran MiXCR on the multiplex PCR reads. The sample carries some 170,000 distinct CDR3 sequences, about 30% recorded once. The lymph nodes were axillary draining lymph nodes from breast cancer patients. The specimen sequenced was axillary lymph node tissue. These receptors all stem from a female donor with breast cancer. Some clones in this sample may be carry-over from other donors' samples.

This clonotype showed up many times. The J gene is TRBJ1-4, the V gene TRBV7-2; TRBD1 matches 8 bases. CDR1 SGHTA and CDR2 FQGNSA come from the germline V gene. The junction had 8 bases not matched to a gene; V was cut back by 8 bases and J by 6 bases. CDR3 length equals 14 residues. CDR3 loop: CASGPGGNDEKLFF. Here the CDR3 DNA reads TGTGCCAGCGGTCCAGGGGGCAACGATGAAAAACTGTTTTTT.

A word on this clonotype: It is likely a read error, because the conserved phenylalanine at the end of the CDR3 is missing. The DNA is left out, because the CDR3 cannot be placed on it with certainty; the CDR3 is given as TCRdb lists it. The rearrangement links TRBV29-1 to TRBJ2-2; the table gives TRBD1 as D, unverified against the DNA. The CDR3 is 14 residues long, ends included. Germline CDR1 is SQVTM and CDR2 is ANQGSEA. CDR3 in amino acids: CSVAGTGSTGELVS.

This clonotype has a count of ten or more. V and J are TRBV12-3 or TRBV12-4 and TRBJ1-2, with TRBD1 matching over 10 bases. The CDR3 covers 16 residues. V lost 6 bases, J lost 8 bases, and 15 bases stayed unmatched. In nucleotides, the CDR3 is TGTGCCAGCAGCCGACAGGGGGCTACTCGATCGGGGGGCTACACCTTC. Encoded protein: CASSRQGATRSGGYTF.

This clonotype was seen ten or more times. The rearrangement joins TRBV27 to TRBJ2-1, with D tentatively TRBD2 (6 bases). The CDR3 is 16 amino acids. Trimming removed 6 bases from V and 2 bases from J, with 17 bases in between. Germline V lookup: CDR1 MNHEY, CDR2 SMNVEV (reference sequence). CDR3 sequence: CASSPTAGPPYNEQFF. The CDR3 nucleotides are TGTGCCAGCAGCCCAACGGCGGGACCCCCCTACAATGAGCAGTTCTTC.

This clonotype was observed many times. The chain combines TRBV15 with TRBJ2-2; D call uncertain. With 1 base removed from V and 4 bases from J, the gap between germline ends came to 7 bases. CDR1 LNHNV and CDR2 YYDKDF come from the germline V gene (reference sequence). The CDR3 is 14 amino acids. In DNA, the CDR3 is TGTGCCACCAGCAGAGGATCAGGCACCGGGGAGCTGTTTTTT. This codes for CATSRGSGTGELFF.